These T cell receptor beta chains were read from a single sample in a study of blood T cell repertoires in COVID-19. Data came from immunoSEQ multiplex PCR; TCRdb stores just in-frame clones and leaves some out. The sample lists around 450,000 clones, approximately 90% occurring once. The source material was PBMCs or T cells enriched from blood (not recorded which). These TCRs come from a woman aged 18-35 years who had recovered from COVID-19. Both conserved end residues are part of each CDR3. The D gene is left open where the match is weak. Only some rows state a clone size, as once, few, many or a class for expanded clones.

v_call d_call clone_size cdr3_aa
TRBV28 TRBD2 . CASSSVGTSGGGRTDTQYF
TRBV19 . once CASSIGRVGEKLFF
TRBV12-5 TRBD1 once CASGLATGDRNQPQHF
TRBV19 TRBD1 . CASSIRQGGEKLFF
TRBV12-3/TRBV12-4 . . CASRRGNGYTF
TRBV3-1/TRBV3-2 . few CASSSSEQATNEKLFF
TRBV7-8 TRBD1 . CASSLGFTGEDGYTF
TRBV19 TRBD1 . CASMRDREAGNTIYF
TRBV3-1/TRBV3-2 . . CASSPRTLAGANYGYTF
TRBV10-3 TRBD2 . CAISEFGVRLAGGSTDTQYF
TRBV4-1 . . CASSQVGVGAITDTQYF
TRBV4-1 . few CASSQQGSLNTEAFF
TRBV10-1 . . CASNVPRGYTF
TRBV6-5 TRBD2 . CASSPERGSYNEQFF
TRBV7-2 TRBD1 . CASSLWSGGTGLTDTQYF
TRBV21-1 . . CASSKTPWTGLRTEAFF
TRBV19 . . CASSIDRDANEQFF
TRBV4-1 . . CASSQERATRTNTGELFF
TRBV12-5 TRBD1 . CASGSTGTGISRGGGASGGNEQFF
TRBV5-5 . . CASSPSDFYRAREAFF
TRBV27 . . CASRLQGTYGYTF
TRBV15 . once CATSRPPFVYEQYF
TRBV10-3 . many CAAGPTEPQHF
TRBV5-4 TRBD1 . CASRSNRGIKKYTEAFF
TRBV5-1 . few CASSSRTGRTGELFF
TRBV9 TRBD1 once CASTRTGGTEAFF
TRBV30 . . CAWSGYLDTGELFF
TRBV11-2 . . CASSFQTNEKLFF
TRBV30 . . CAWTVSYNSPLHF
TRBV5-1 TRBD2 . CASSLTSGEGNEQFF
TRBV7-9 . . CASSLAGVSYEQYF
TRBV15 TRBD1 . CATRGTGMNTEAFF
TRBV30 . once CAWGPGGDYEQYF
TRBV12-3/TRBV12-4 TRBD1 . CASSLTGGHGQFF
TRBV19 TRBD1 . CASNLQGASSGNTIYF
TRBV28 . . CASSGQSSNYGYTF
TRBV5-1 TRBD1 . CASSWNAGQDYGYTF
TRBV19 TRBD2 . CASSMTREGDQFF
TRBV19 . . CASSIRRDTIYGYTF
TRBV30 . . CAYRDRANVLTF
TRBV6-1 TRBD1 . CASSARDRATYQPQHF
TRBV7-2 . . CASSLEGVGQYF